This T cell receptor (beta chain) was captured by sequencing in a study of somatic mutations in cytotoxic T cells in rheumatoid arthritis (dated by TCRdb to 2016 to 2017). In terms of the full investigation: Before any treatment started and right after they were diagnosed, patients gave peripheral blood samples (around 30 ml EDTA). The median ages of the patient and control groups were essentially identical. To characterize clonality, the study used TCRB deep sequencing while asking whether somatic mutations are carried by expanded CD8+ T-cell clones in newly diagnosed, untreated rheumatoid arthritis. A FACSAria II or Sony SH800 was used to flow-sort some V beta antibody-stained T-cell populations at nearly 100% purity, and TCRB sequencing was also done on sorted V beta1+ cells. TCRB deep sequencing covered about 60 patients with rheumatoid arthritis along with 20 to 25 healthy controls. The research as a whole found: The finding that TRBV07 was slightly underrepresented in patients was left unadjusted for multiple comparisons. CD8+ T-cell clonality in rheumatoid arthritis patients was not significantly different from that in age-matched healthy controls. The expanded CD8+ clones had unknown antigen targets, and not appearing in virus-specific databases did not rule out that they were virus-specific. Several identical CD8+ TCRB sequences were found in both blood and synovial fluid, and in about an eighth of the 65 patients the largest CD8+ clone exceeded 20% of CD8+ cells. In patients, CD8+ clonality rose with age (Spearman r=0.49), which was not the case in healthy controls.

Concerning this clone itself: What this receptor recognizes is not known. There are no base qualities to consult, and no much larger clone falls within one base.

On an AutoMACS, CD4+ and CD8+ cells were isolated via positive magnetic bead selection, and their purity was verified by flow cytometry. Initial screening for clonal expansions relied on flow cytometry with a TCR V beta antibody panel, after which sorted CD8+ fractions underwent TCRB deep sequencing for characterization. Isolation of peripheral blood mononuclear cells was done through Ficoll-Paque PLUS density gradient separation. Using Nucleospin Tissue or Tissue XS kits, DNA was extracted from CD4-enriched, CD8-enriched or PBMC samples, with quantification by a Qubit 2.0 fluorometer. V loses 4 bases, J loses 3 bases, and the germline ends lie 16 bases apart. CDR1 is given as SGHDN and CDR2 as FVKESK, both from the germline V gene. From the cysteine through the phenylalanine, the CDR3 covers 15 amino acids. Of the read, only the CDR3 DNA is kept; its 45 bases are in frame from base 1. TCRB CDR3 sequencing used the immunoSEQ assay on genomic DNA. As for the authors' bioinformatics: Only a few patient CD8+ clones larger than 1% matched published virus-specific TCRB sequences when compared against them. Analyses were restricted to productive TCRB rearrangements. Clonality was expressed as a Shannon entropy-based productive clonality index, with each clone defined by a unique TCRB CDR3 sequence. To calculate repertoire overlap between two samples, the template counts of each clone were considered relative to each sample's total templates. V-gene usage measured by flow cytometry correlated with TCRB sequencing V-gene usage, with a Spearman r of around 0.62. What TCRdb holds here is the immuneACCESS table cut down to in-frame rearrangements. Part of the clones is not present; checked against another copy, under half of the missing clones reflect an unresolved V gene, and the others are unexplained. The DNA gave D and trimming, while V, J and clone size come from that table. This sample is represented by under 20,000 clones; over 60% of them were singletons. Roughly 30% of the sample lies in the top ten.

This sequence originates from an adult with rheumatoid arthritis. Material for sequencing was CD8+ T cells sorted from blood. The rearrangement joined TRBV14 to TRBJ2-7; the D gene could be either TRBD1 or TRBD2, each agreeing at 5 bases. The nucleotide sequence is TGTGCCAGCAGCCTCGGGACGTTAAGAGACTACGAGCAGTACTTC. Its protein is CASSLGTLRDYEQYF.